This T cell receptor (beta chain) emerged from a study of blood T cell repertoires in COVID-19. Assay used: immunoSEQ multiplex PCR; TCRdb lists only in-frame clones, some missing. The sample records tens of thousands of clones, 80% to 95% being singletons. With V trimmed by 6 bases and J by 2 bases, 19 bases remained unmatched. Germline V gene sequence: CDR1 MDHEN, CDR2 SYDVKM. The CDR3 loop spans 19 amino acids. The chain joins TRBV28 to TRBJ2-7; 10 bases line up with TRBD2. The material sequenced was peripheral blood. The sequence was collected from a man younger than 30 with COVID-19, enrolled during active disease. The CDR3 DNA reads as TGTGCCAGCAGCTCCTCGGCTAGCGGGAGACCCGTGGATCCCTACGAGCAGTACTTC. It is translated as CASSSSASGRPVDPYEQYF.